Following are 26 T cell receptor beta chains from one sample sequenced in a study of neoadjuvant nivolumab and ipilimumab in lung cancer. Repertoires were generated with immunoSEQ multiplex PCR, while TCRdb's copy carries only in-frame clones and drops some. This table has thousands of clones, over 75% appearing once. The sequencing here drew on tumor tissue, taken after neoadjuvant nivolumab, alone or with ipilimumab, at or shortly before surgery. Receptors originate from an adult with non-small cell lung cancer.

CDR3 in amino acids: CASSLGGANTEAFF. For the CDR3, the DNA is TGTGCCAGTAGTTTAGGGGGTGCGAACACTGAAGCTTTCTTT. This rearrangement joins TRBV19 to TRBJ1-1; D might be TRBD1 (6 bases). Trimming took off 5 bases at V and 1 base at J, with 11 bases between the two ends. Germline CDR1 LNHDA, CDR2 SQIVND (reference sequence). This CDR3 is 14 amino acids long.

The chain couples TRBV27 to TRBJ2-7, with 12 bases fitting TRBD1. This CDR3 region has 13 residues. CDR1 MNHEY and CDR2 SMNVEV come from the germline V gene (reference sequence). V trimming: 8 bases; J trimming: 7 bases; junction bases outside the gene matches: 6. As DNA, the CDR3 is TGTGCCAGCGGGGACAGGGGGCGCAGAGAGCAGTACTTC. Protein product: CASGDRGRREQYF.

This chain joins TRBV25-1 and TRBJ2-1, with D possibly being TRBD2 (5 bases). V gave up 4 bases and J gave up 3 bases, with 7 bases separating them. This CDR3 region has 13 residues. The germline V gene has CDR1 MGHDK and CDR2 SYGVNS. The CDR3 nucleotides read TGTGCCAGCAGTGGGACTCACTACAATGAGCAGTTCTTC. Translated, it gives CASSGTHYNEQFF.

This chain links TRBV7-2 with TRBJ2-5, with TRBD2 identical over 8 bases. Trimming took 2 bases from V and 2 from J; bases not matched to a gene: 7. The CDR3 extends over 16 amino acids. The V gene's germline CDR1 is SGHTA and CDR2 FQGNSA. The CDR3 DNA sequence: TGTGCCAGCAGCTTAAGGTTCAGCGGGAGTCAAGAGACCCAGTACTTC. Translation: CASSLRFSGSQETQYF.

V gene TRBV2 combines with J gene TRBJ1-1, with D maybe TRBD1 (5 bases). The V and J ends lost 2 bases and 1 base respectively, with 11 bases between them. Germline assignment: CDR1 SNHLY and CDR2 FYNNEI. The length of the CDR3 is 15 residues. The DNA for the CDR3 is TGTGCCAGCAGTGAATTGGGCAGGGCGAACACTGAAGCTTTCTTT. This gives the protein CASSELGRANTEAFF.

This clone came up a few times. The gene calls are TRBV7-2 and TRBJ2-7; 7 positions match TRBD1. CDR1 SGHTA and CDR2 FQGNSA come from the germline V gene. The CDR3 covers 16 residues. V shed 0 bases and J 4 bases; nucleotides not matched to a gene: 9. The CDR3 loop is CASSLASTGALYEQYF. The CDR3 DNA sequence: TGTGCCAGCAGCTTAGCGAGTACAGGGGCTCTGTACGAGCAGTACTTC. Full variable domain (missing parts from reference TRBV7-2 and TRBJ2-7): GAGVSQSPSNKVTEKGKDVELRCDPISGHTALYWYRQSLGQGLEFLIYFQGNSAPDKSGLPSDRFSAERTGGSVSTLTIQRTQQEDSAVYLCASSLASTGALYEQYFGPGTRLTVT.

The chain couples TRBV6-5 to TRBJ2-7, with TRBD1 as a possible D gene (6 bases). Trimming removed 2 bases at V and 0 bases at J, with 11 bases between. Germline CDR1 is MNHEY and CDR2 is SVGAGI. This CDR3 region has 15 residues. CDR3: CASSYDTGHSYEQYF. The CDR3 DNA is TGTGCCAGCAGTTACGACACAGGGCACTCCTACGAGCAGTACTTC.

By share of the sample, this clone is large (0.1 to 1%). This chain links TRBV7-3 with TRBJ2-7, with a tentative D call TRBD1 (5 bases). Germline values: CDR1 SGHTA, CDR2 FQGTGA. The CDR3 is 13 residues long. V was shortened by 5 bases and J by 3 bases, with 11 bases between the two germline ends. CDR3 residues: CASSPWGGYEQYF. CDR3 sequence (DNA): TGTGCCAGCAGCCCCTGGGGCGGCTACGAGCAGTACTTC.

For this clone: At one boundary the junction diverges from the germline segment, which might be a read error. The V call is TRBV29-1, the J call TRBJ1-1, with TRBD1 as a possible D gene (6 bases). This CDR3 contains 14 residues. The germline V gene encodes CDR1 SQVTM and CDR2 ANQGSEA. CDR3 sequence (DNA): TGCAGCGTTCAAGAGGACAGTATGGTCACTGAAGCTTTCTTT. It translates to CSVQEDSMVTEAFF.

This rearrangement joins TRBV19 to TRBJ2-2, with 12 bases that match TRBD1. The ends lost 4 bases at V and 2 bases at J; junction bases unmatched: 11. The CDR3 is made up of 19 amino acids. Germline V gene sequence: CDR1 LNHDA, CDR2 SQIVND (reference sequence). The chain's CDR3 is CASSKGDRGRVYNTGELFF. The DNA of the CDR3 is TGTGCCAGTAGTAAAGGGGACAGGGGGCGAGTGTATAACACCGGGGAGCTGTTTTTT.

The V call is TRBV19, the J call TRBJ1-1; D is possibly TRBD1 (6 bases). V lost 8 bases, J lost 0 bases, and 10 bases lay in between. CDR1 and CDR2 from the germline V gene are LNHDA and SQIVND (reference sequence). The CDR3 loop spans 13 amino acids. DNA for the CDR3: TGTGCCAGTGGACAGTTCATGAACACTGAAGCTTTCTTT. It translates to CASGQFMNTEAFF. Using reference TRBV19 and TRBJ1-1 for the parts outside the CDR3, the full variable domain is DGGITQSPKYLFRKEGQNVTLSCEQNLNHDAMYWYRQDPGQGLRLIYYSQIVNDFQKGDIAEGYSVSREKKESFPLTVTSAQKNPTAFYLCASGQFMNTEAFFGQGTRLTVV.

In its sample, this clone was seen a few times. This chain uses TRBV5-5 with TRBJ1-2; D is perhaps TRBD1 (6 bases). V lost 4 bases and J 8 bases, leaving 12 bases between the germline ends. This CDR3 is 12 amino acids long. Germline V gene data show CDR1 as SGHKS and CDR2 as YYEKEE (reference sequence). The DNA for the CDR3 is TGTGCCAGCAGCCAGGGGACTGCCGGCTACACCTTC. Encoded protein: CASSQGTAGYTF.

The gene calls are TRBV27 and TRBJ2-7; D ambiguous. The V gene's germline CDR1 is MNHEY and CDR2 SMNVEV (reference sequence). There are 14 residues in the CDR3. Trimming cost V 3 bases and J 2 bases, with 11 bases left between them. The CDR3 spells CASSFSSDAYEQYF. CDR3 nucleotides: TGTGCCAGCAGTTTCTCATCCGATGCCTACGAGCAGTACTTC.

In its sample, this clone is medium-sized (0.01 to 0.1%). V is TRBV4-1 and J is TRBJ1-4; D gene unclear. Trimming removed 3 bases from V and 8 bases from J, with 19 bases in between. Germline CDR1 MGHRA, CDR2 YSYEKL. This CDR3 contains 16 residues. As DNA, the CDR3 is TGCGCCAGCAGCCACACCACCCTGGACCTTAGAGAAAAACTGTTTTTT. Its protein is CASSHTTLDLREKLFF.

The J gene is TRBJ2-7, the V gene TRBV5-1, with D unresolved. Per germline, CDR1 SGHRS and CDR2 YFSETQ. V dropped 1 base and J dropped 6 bases, with 11 bases sitting between them. This CDR3 comprises 13 residues. The CDR3 spells CASSLNGYGEQYF. The CDR3 bases are TGCGCCAGCAGCTTGAATGGGTATGGCGAGCAGTACTTC. Full variable domain (missing parts from reference TRBV5-1 and TRBJ2-7): KAGVTQTPRYLIKTRGQQVTLSCSPISGHRSVSWYQQTPGQGLQFLFEYFSETQRNKGNFPGRFSGRQFSNSRSEMNVSTLELGDSALYLCASSLNGYGEQYFGPGTRLTVT.

The chain couples TRBV2 to TRBJ2-5; D gene uncertain. Trimming stripped 5 bases from V and 4 bases from J, with 17 bases between. The germline gives CDR1 SNHLY, CDR2 FYNNEI. This CDR3 has 15 amino acids. The CDR3 protein is CASSREQFPGETQYF. Here the CDR3 DNA reads TGTGCCAGCAGTAGGGAACAGTTCCCGGGAGAGACCCAGTACTTC. The variable domain in full, with the rest retrieved from reference TRBV2 and TRBJ2-5, is EPEVTQTPSHQVTQMGQEVILRCVPISNHLYFYWYRQILGQKVEFLVSFYNNEISEKSEIFDDQFSVERPDGSNFTLKIRSTKLEDSAMYFCASSREQFPGETQYFGPGTRLLVL.

The CDR3 region has the DNA TGTGCCAGCAAAAGAACAGGGGCTAACGGCTACACCTTC. Translated: CASKRTGANGYTF. The V and J genes are TRBV6-1 and TRBJ1-2, with 7 bases aligning to TRBD1. The germline V gene encodes CDR1 MNHNS and CDR2 SASEGT. This CDR3 comprises 13 residues. V lost 7 bases and J lost 8; bases outside the gene matches: 10.

The chain has TRBV4-1 and TRBJ2-7, with TRBD2 identical over 12 bases. This CDR3 spans 14 amino acids. V shed 5 bases and J 4 bases; nucleotides not matched to a gene: 3. Looked up from germline, CDR1 is MGHRA and CDR2 is YSYEKL. CDR3 in amino acids: CASSETSGSYEQYF. CDR3 in DNA: TGCGCCAGCAGCGAGACTAGCGGGAGTTACGAGCAGTACTTC.

The genes are TRBV5-1 and TRBJ2-5; 7 bases align to TRBD2. Germline lookup yields CDR1 SGHRS and CDR2 YFSETQ. V dropped 7 bases and J dropped 4; count of bases not matched to a gene: 19. The CDR3 has 17 amino acids. The CDR3 sequence is CASEWGGTRSLGETQYF. The CDR3 region has the DNA TGCGCCAGCGAATGGGGGGGGACTCGTAGTTTGGGAGAGACCCAGTACTTC.

The rearrangement joins TRBV27 to TRBJ2-1, with 8 bases matching TRBD1. The germline V gene has CDR1 MNHEY and CDR2 SMNVEV (reference sequence). The CDR3 sequence is 15 residues long. V gave up 5 bases and J gave up 6 bases; unmatched junction bases: 9. The CDR3 DNA is TGTGCCAGCAGTCCCCGGACAGGGAGAGTCAATGAGCAGTTCTTC. Protein product: CASSPRTGRVNEQFF.

This clone was detected once. This chain's CDR3 is CAWSTVWTGSSGYTF. The DNA for the CDR3 is TGTGCCTGGAGTACAGTCTGGACAGGGTCATCTGGCTACACCTTC. V usage is TRBV30 and J usage is TRBJ1-2, with TRBD1 identical over 8 bases. Germline loops: CDR1 GTSNPN, CDR2 SVGIG (reference sequence). The V gene end was trimmed by 2 bases and the J gene end by 7 bases; junction bases not matched to a gene: 12. CDR3 length: 15 residues.

This rearrangement joins TRBV5-1 to TRBJ2-7; D gene uncertain. Germline V gives CDR1 SGHRS, CDR2 YFSETQ. The CDR3 extends over 14 amino acids. Trimming took off 3 bases at V and 2 bases at J, with 12 bases between the two ends. The CDR3 is CASSSAQRTYEQYF. DNA for the CDR3: TGCGCCAGCAGCTCGGCCCAAAGGACCTACGAGCAGTACTTC.

This clone appeared a single time. The chain joins TRBV29-1 to TRBJ1-2; D gene ambiguous. Germline values: CDR1 SQVTM, CDR2 ANQGSEA. The CDR3 extends over 12 amino acids. Trimming left V 5 bases short and J 3 bases short, with 10 bases between. CDR3 amino acids: CSVKRSDYGYTF. In nucleotides, the CDR3 is TGCAGCGTTAAGCGGAGTGACTATGGCTACACCTTC.

The chain recombines TRBV29-1 with TRBJ2-3, with D unresolved. Trimming left V 0 bases short and J 5 bases short, with 9 bases between. Germline loops: CDR1 SQVTM, CDR2 ANQGSEA. This CDR3 is 13 amino acids long. The CDR3 here is CSVEEVRGDTQYF. CDR3 nucleotide sequence: TGCAGCGTTGAAGAAGTCCGCGGAGATACGCAGTATTTT.

This chain connects TRBV5-1 to TRBJ2-5; maybe TRBD1 (6 bases). CDR1 and CDR2 from the germline V gene are SGHRS and YFSETQ. Trimming left V 7 bases short and J 1 base short, with 14 bases between. The CDR3 consists of 14 residues. CDR3 in DNA: TGCGCCAGCCCCAAGAACAGGGCCCAAGAGACCCAGTACTTC. This translates into CASPKNRAQETQYF.

This sequence joins TRBV2 and TRBJ2-7, with 7 bases identical to TRBD1. The length of the CDR3 is 13 residues. Trimming took 7 bases from V and 3 from J; bases not matched to a gene: 6. From germline, CDR1 is SNHLY and CDR2 FYNNEI. The CDR3 spells CASTERDSYEQYF. Here the CDR3 DNA reads TGTGCCAGCACCGAAAGGGACAGCTACGAGCAGTACTTC.